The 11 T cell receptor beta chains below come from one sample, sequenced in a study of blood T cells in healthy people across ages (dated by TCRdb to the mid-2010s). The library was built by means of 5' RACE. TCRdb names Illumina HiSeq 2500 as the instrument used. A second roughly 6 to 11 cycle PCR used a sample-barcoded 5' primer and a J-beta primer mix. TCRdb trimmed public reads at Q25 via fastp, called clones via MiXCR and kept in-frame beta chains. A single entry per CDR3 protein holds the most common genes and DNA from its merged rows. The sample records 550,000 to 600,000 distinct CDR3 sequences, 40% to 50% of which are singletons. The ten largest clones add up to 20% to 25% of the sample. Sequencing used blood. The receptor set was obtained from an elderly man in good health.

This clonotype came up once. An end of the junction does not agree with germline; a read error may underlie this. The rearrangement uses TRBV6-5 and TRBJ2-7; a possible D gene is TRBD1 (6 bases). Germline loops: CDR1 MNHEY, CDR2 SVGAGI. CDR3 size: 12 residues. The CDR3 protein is CTSTSRGSEQYF. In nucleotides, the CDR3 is TGTACCAGCACATCCAGGGGAAGCGAGCAGTACTTC.

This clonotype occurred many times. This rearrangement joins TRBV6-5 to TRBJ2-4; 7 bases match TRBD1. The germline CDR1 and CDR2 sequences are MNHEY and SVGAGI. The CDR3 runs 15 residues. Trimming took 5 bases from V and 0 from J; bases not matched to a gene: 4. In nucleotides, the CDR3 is TGTGCCAGCAGTCCTCAGGGGGTAGCCAAAAACATTCAGTACTTC. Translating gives CASSPQGVAKNIQYF.

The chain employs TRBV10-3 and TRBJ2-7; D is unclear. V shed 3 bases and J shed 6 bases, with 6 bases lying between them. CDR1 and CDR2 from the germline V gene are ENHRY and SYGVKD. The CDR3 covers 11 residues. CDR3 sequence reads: CAISDIGEQYF. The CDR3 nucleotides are TGTGCCATCAGTGATATCGGCGAGCAGTACTTC.

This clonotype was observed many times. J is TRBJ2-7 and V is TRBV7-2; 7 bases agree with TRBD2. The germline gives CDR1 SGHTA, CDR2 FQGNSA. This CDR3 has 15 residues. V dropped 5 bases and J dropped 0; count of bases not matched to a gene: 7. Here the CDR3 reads CASSPAGTTSYEQYF. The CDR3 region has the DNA TGTGCCAGCAGCCCCGCCGGGACTACCTCCTACGAGCAGTACTTC.

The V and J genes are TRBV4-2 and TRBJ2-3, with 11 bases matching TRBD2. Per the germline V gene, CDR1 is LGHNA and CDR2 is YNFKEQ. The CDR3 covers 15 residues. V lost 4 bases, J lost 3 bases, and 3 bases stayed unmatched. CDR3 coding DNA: TGTGCCAGCAGCCCCCCTAGCGGGAGGACAGATACGCAGTATTTT. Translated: CASSPPSGRTDTQYF.

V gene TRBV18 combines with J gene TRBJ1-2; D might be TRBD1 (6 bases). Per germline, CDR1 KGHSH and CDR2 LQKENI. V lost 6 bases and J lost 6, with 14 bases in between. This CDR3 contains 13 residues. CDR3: CASSPGEDHGYTF. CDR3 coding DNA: TGTGCCAGCTCCCCAGGGGAGGACCATGGCTACACCTTC.

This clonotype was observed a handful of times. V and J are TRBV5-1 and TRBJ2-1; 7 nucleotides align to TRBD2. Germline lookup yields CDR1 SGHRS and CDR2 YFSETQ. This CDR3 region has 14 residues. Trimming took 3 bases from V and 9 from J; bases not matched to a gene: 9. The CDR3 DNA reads TGCGCCAGCAGCTCCATAGCGGGTAGGAGTGAGCAGTTCTTC. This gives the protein CASSSIAGRSEQFF.

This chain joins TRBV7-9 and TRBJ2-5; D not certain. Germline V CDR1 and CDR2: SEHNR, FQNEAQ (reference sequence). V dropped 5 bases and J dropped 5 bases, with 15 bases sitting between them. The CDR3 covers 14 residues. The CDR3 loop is CASSPGRRRETQYF. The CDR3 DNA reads TGTGCCAGCAGCCCCGGTCGTCGGCGGGAGACCCAGTACTTC.

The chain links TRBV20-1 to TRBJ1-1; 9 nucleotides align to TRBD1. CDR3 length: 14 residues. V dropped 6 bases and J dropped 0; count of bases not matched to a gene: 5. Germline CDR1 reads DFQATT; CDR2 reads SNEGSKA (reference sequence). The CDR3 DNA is TGCAGTGCCAACAGGGGGCCGGTGAACACTGAAGCTTTCTTT. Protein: CSANRGPVNTEAFF.

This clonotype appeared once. Here the CDR3 reads CASSPGTGGGQPQHF. CDR3 DNA: TGTGCCAGCAGCCCCGGGACAGGAGGAGGTCAGCCCCAGCATTTT. This chain connects TRBV9 to TRBJ1-5; TRBD1 matches at 8 bases. Germline trimming cut 4 bases from V and 6 bases from J; bases unmatched to any gene: 9. The CDR3 contains 15 residues. Germline lookup yields CDR1 SGDLS and CDR2 YYNGEE.

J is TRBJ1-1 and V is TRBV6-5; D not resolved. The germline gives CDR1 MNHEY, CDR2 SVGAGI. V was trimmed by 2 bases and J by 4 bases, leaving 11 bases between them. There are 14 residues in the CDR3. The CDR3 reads CASSYVDLGTEAFF. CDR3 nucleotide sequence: TGTGCCAGCAGTTACGTGGACCTAGGCACTGAAGCTTTCTTT.